The sequence of this T cell receptor beta chain was determined in a study of cytomegalovirus exposure and HLA in healthy donors. Study-level findings and limits: Later on, analysis showed that most CMV-associated TCR beta chains appeared to be HLA-restricted. Near-uniform donor sequencing depth was presumed by presence/absence analyses.

Trimming removed 2 bases from V and 1 base from J, with 10 bases in between. The CDR3 loop spans 15 amino acids. CDR1 SGHKS and CDR2 YYEKEE come from the germline V gene (reference sequence). About this clone itself: Its matching antigen is unknown.

The donors were healthy bone marrow donors. The PCR had 60 Vbeta and 13 Jbeta primers. The table came from immunoSEQ multiplex PCR; TCRdb's copy has only in-frame clones and leaves some out. This table has around 170,000 clones, roughly 80% appearing once. This TCR was sampled from a man aged 40-50 years in good health and CMV-seropositive. This chain links TRBV5-5 with TRBJ1-5; the D gene is possibly TRBD1 (6 bases). Sequencing input: PBMCs. The CDR3 sequence is CASSLEGVSNQPQHF. DNA for the CDR3: TGTGCCAGCAGCTTAGAGGGGGTAAGCAATCAGCCCCAGCATTTT.